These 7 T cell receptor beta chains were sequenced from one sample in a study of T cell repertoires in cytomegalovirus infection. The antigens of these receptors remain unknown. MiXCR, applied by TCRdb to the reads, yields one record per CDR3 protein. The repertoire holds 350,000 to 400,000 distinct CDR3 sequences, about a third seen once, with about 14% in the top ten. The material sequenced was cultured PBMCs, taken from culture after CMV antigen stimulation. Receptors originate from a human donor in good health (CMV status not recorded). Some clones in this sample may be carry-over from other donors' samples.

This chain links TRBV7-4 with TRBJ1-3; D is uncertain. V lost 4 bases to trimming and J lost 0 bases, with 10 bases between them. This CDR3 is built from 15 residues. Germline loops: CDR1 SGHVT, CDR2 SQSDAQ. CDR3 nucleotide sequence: TGTGCCAGCAGCTGGCTAGATCCCTCTGGAAACACCATATATTTT. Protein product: CASSWLDPSGNTIYF.

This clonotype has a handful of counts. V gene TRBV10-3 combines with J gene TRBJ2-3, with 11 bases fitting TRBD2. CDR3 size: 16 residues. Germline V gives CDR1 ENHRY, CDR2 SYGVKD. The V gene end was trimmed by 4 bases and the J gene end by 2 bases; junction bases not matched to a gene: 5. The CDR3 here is CAISATSGTLTDTQYF. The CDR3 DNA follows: TGTGCCATCAGTGCGACTAGCGGGACTCTCACAGATACGCAGTATTTT.

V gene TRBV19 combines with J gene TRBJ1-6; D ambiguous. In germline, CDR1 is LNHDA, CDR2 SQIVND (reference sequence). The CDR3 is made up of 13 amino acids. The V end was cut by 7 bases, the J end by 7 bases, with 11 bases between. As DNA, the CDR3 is TGTGCCAGTACCGTCGAGAGGAATTCACCCCTCCACTTT. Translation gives CASTVERNSPLHF.

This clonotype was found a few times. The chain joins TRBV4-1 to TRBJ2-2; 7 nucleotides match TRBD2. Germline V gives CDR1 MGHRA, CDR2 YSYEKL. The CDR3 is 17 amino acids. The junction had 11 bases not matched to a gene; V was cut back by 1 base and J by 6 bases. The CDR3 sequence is CASSQGTRMAGAGELFF. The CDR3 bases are TGCGCCAGCAGCCAAGGAACGAGGATGGCGGGGGCCGGGGAGCTGTTTTTT.

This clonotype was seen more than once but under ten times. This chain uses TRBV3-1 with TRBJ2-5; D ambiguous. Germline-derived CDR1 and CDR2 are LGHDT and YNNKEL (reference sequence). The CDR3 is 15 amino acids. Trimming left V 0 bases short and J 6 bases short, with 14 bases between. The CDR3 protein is CASSQEDLDSKTQYF. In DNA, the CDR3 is TGTGCCAGCAGCCAAGAAGATCTAGATTCGAAGACCCAGTACTTC.

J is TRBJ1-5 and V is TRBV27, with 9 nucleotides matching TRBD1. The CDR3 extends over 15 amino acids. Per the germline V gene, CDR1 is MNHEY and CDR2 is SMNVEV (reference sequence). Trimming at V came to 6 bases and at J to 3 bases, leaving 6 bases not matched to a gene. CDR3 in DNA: TGTGCCAGCAGGTTGGACAGGGGATCCAATCAGCCCCAGCATTTT. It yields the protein CASRLDRGSNQPQHF.

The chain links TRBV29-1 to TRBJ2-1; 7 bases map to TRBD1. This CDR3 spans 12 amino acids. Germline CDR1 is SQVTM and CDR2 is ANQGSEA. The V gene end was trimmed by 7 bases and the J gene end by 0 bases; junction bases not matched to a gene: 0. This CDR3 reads CSGTGSYNEQFF. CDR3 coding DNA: TGCAGCGGGACAGGCTCCTACAATGAGCAGTTCTTC.